These T cell receptor beta chains were read from a single sample in a study of regulatory T cells in long-lasting Graves disease. TCRdb called the multiplex PCR reads again in MiXCR, with one record for every CDR3 protein. The table includes over 350,000 distinct CDR3 sequences, approximately 16% detected once. The sample was also linked to a second study, of T cells in Graves' hyperthyroidism and ophthalmopathy.

Sequencing used peripheral blood mononuclear cells (PBMCs), obtained at new diagnosis, from a patient treated with antithyroid drugs. These receptors all stem from a woman in her thirties or forties with Graves disease. The CDR3 runs from the conserved cysteine through the conserved F or W. The D gene is left open where the match is weak. Some rows mark clone size as missing; the rest say once, few, many or name a class of expanded clone.

DNA,CDR3,D,J,size,V
TGTGCCGGGGGACAGGCCGCTTACAATGAGCAGTTCTTC,CAGGQAAYNEQFF,TRBD1,TRBJ2-1,many,TRBV2
TGCAGTCTTCAGATTCCGCTGGGGACTGAAGCTTTCTTT,CSLQIPLGTEAFF,.,TRBJ1-1,.,TRBV20-1
TGTGCCAGCAGTTTATTGGCTAGCGGGACCACAGATACGCAGTATTTT,CASSLLASGTTDTQYF,TRBD2,TRBJ2-3,few,TRBV28
TGTGCCAGCAGCTTAGTCTCCCGCGGGAGCGAGCAGTACTTC,CASSLVSRGSEQYF,TRBD2,TRBJ2-7,many,TRBV7-9
TGTGCCAGCAGTTACTCCCGACTAGCGGAGGCCACAGATACGCAGTATTTT,CASSYSRLAEATDTQYF,TRBD2,TRBJ2-3,many,TRBV6-5
TGTGCCAGCAGTTTAGGTAACCAGGGAAACACCATATATTTT,CASSLGNQGNTIYF,.,TRBJ1-3,many,TRBV28
TGTGCCAGTAGTATAGATACCGGGAGCTCCTACGAGCAGTACTTC,CASSIDTGSSYEQYF,.,TRBJ2-7,many,TRBV19
TGTGCCAGCAGTCCTGCCCGCGCAGGGGGCCGAGAGACCCAGTACTTC,CASSPARAGGRETQYF,TRBD1,TRBJ2-5,few,TRBV3-1
TGTGCCAGCAGCCCACCTTCCTCCTACGAGCAGTACTTC,CASSPPSSYEQYF,.,TRBJ2-7,many,TRBV11-3
TGCGCCAGCAGCTTGGTGTCAGGGGCCAACGAGCAGTACTTC,CASSLVSGANEQYF,.,TRBJ2-7,.,TRBV5-1
TGTGCCATCAGTGAGTCAAATTGGCGGGAGTCCTACAATGAGCAGTTCTTC,CAISESNWRESYNEQFF,TRBD2,TRBJ2-1,many,TRBV10-3
TGTGCCAGCAGCTCAGACAGGGGGCGACTCGGAGAGACCCAGTACTTC,CASSSDRGRLGETQYF,TRBD1,TRBJ2-5,few,TRBV7-2
TGTGCCATCAGTGAGGGTGGGACTAGCAGTAAAGTCAAAAACATTCAGTACTTC,CAISEGGTSSKVKNIQYF,TRBD2,TRBJ2-4,many,TRBV10-3
TGTGCCAGCAGTTTCCTCGGACTAGCGGTGGAACAGTACTTC,CASSFLGLAVEQYF,TRBD2,TRBJ2-7,many,TRBV28
TGTGCCAGCAGTGCGGATGGGGGGAGAACTGAAGCTTTCTTT,CASSADGGRTEAFF,.,TRBJ1-1,many,TRBV2
TGTGCCAGTAGCCTGGGGGACAAGACCTACGAGCAGTACTTC,CASSLGDKTYEQYF,.,TRBJ2-7,many,TRBV2
TGTGCCAGCAGTTACGGGACAGCCCTAACTACTAATAATTCACCCCTCCACTTT,CASSYGTALTTNNSPLHF,TRBD1,TRBJ1-6,many,TRBV6-5
TGTGCCAGCAGCTTAATTCCAGGGGGGGTTTGCCAGCCCCAGCATTTT,CASSLIPGGVCQPQHF,TRBD1,TRBJ1-5,many,TRBV7-3
TGTGCCAGCAGCGGGTTTCTAGCGGGAGGAAGTGCCGGGGAGCTGTTTTTT,CASSGFLAGGSAGELFF,TRBD2,TRBJ2-2,few,TRBV9
TGCAGTGCTAGAGATCGTAGGACTACTCCAACAGATACGCAGTATTTT,CSARDRRTTPTDTQYF,.,TRBJ2-3,many,TRBV20-1
TGCAGCGTTCCGGGACTAGCGGTCTACAATGAGCAGTTCTTC,CSVPGLAVYNEQFF,TRBD2,TRBJ2-1,many,TRBV29-1
TGTGCCAGCAGTCCAAGGATTTCCTACGAGCAGTACTTC,CASSPRISYEQYF,.,TRBJ2-7,many,TRBV27
TGTGCCAGCAGCGTAGAAGATCAGGAGACCTACGAGCAGTACTTC,CASSVEDQETYEQYF,.,TRBJ2-7,.,TRBV9
TGTGCCAGCAGCTCCAGCGGGAGGGCCCTTACAGATACGCAGTATTTT,CASSSSGRALTDTQYF,TRBD2,TRBJ2-3,many,TRBV7-9